This T cell receptor (beta chain) was recorded in a study of beta chain features in type 1 diabetes. Every bit of the isolated RNA underwent reverse transcription, so sequencing read expressed TCRB transcripts. This table comes from immunoSEQ multiplex PCR, and its TCRdb copy is limited to in-frame clones, with some not included. The repertoire holds around 300,000 clones, with around 10% as singletons. The ends were cut back, 0 bases at V and 6 bases at J, with 16 bases in the middle. The CDR3 runs to 16 residues. Germline CDR1 SGDLS, CDR2 YYNGEE. Populations obtained by sorting all exceeded 95% purity.

Sequenced: naive CD4+ T cells from blood. J is TRBJ2-1 and V is TRBV9, with TRBD1 as a possible D gene (6 bases). The sequence was collected from a woman between 25 and 40 years old in good health. The CDR3 loop is CASSVAPTGSGNEQFF. CDR3 in DNA: TGTGCCAGCAGCGTAGCACCTACAGGGTCGGGCAATGAGCAGTTCTTC.